This TCR beta chain was profiled in a study of spatial heterogeneity in lung cancer. Study in general: More beta-chain than alpha-chain sequences were consistently detected. An average of more than ten raw reads was observed per unique TCR and UMI combination.

The CDR3 contains 14 residues. V was pared by 6 bases and J by 4 bases, with 6 bases of the junction left unmatched. Individually, TCR cDNA molecules were each labelled with a unique molecular identifier. Using its own MiXCR run on the 5' RACE reads, TCRdb lists one record per CDR3 protein. The sample has tens of thousands of distinct CDR3 sequences, 8% to 13% seen once. Time point noted: blood at routine non-recurrence follow-up after resection. The source of this sequence is a female donor with early-stage non-small cell lung cancer. The V and J genes are TRBV7-1 and TRBJ2-1; 7 positions match TRBD1. TRBV7-1 is an ORF, and what it does is uncertain. This specimen consisted of PBMCs, obtained at follow-up. This chain's CDR3 is CASRNRGGYNEQFF. The CDR3, as DNA: TGTGCCAGCAGGAACAGGGGTGGGTACAATGAGCAGTTCTTC.